The sequence of this T cell receptor beta chain was determined in a study of CD8 T cells in Susac syndrome. From blood CD8+ and CD4+ T cells, the TCR beta chain was sequenced. Controls were drawn from healthy donors and were matched for age and sex. TEMRA cells were enriched by FACS, and CD4+ and CD8+ T cells were negatively isolated. After extraction with the RNeasy kit, about 0.45 to 1 ug of the RNA was reverse transcribed using random hexamers. Using its own MiXCR run on the immunoSEQ multiplex PCR reads, TCRdb lists one record per CDR3 protein. The repertoire consists of more than 70,000 distinct CDR3 sequences, with about 93% occurring once and the leading ten covering less than 0.35%. Germline CDR1 is SGHVS and CDR2 is FNYEAQ. This CDR3 has 14 amino acids. Trimming took 4 bases from V and 1 from J; bases not matched to a gene: 3.

The chain uses TRBV7-6 and TRBJ2-7; 8 positions match TRBD2. The sequenced material came from CD8+ T cells from PBMCs. This TCR was recovered from a human donor in good health. In DNA form, the CDR3 reads TGTGCCAGCAGCTCTTCGGGGGGGTCCTACGAGCAGTACTTC. It specifies CASSSSGGSYEQYF.